The clone carrying this TCR beta chain has only a few counts. Its cognate antigen is unknown. Using its own MiXCR run on the RACE reads, TCRdb lists one record per CDR3 protein. The sample gives 180,000 or so distinct CDR3 sequences, 13% to 15% of which show up once; 1.7% is in the top ten. The CDR3 is 16 residues long. The junction had 13 bases not matched to a gene; V was cut back by 5 bases and J by 4 bases. The germline V gene encodes CDR1 SGHTA and CDR2 FQGNSA. This record belongs to a study of human T cells and chemical hapten exposure. Study-level results: Among expanded TCRs, significantly more large CDR3 similarity clusters formed than among controls.

As for time point: patch test 1, 2 weeks after DPC sensitization. Regarding treatment: therapeutic diphenylcyclopropenone sensitization with weekly scalp DPC. The TCR was taken from a woman aged 25-40 years with alopecia areata. Some clones in this sample may be carry-over from other donors' samples. V and J are TRBV7-2 and TRBJ1-2; 7 bases match TRBD1. The material sequenced was whole blood, taken in connection with sensitization to the hapten diphenylcyclopropenone (DPC). In nucleotides, the CDR3 is TGTGCCAGCAGCCCAGGGCCTAGGGGGCCGTCCTATGGCTACACCTTC. Residues: CASSPGPRGPSYGYTF.